This T cell receptor beta chain was identified during a study of yellow fever vaccine responses in identical twins. TCRdb called the RT-PCR reads again in MiXCR, with one record for every CDR3 protein. The data show under 3,000 distinct CDR3 sequences, around 87% seen once. A note on this clonotype: Its specificity is unknown.

The study, taken as a whole, reports: Vaccine T cell responses of twins reportedly seemed partly convergent and partly personalized.

The sequence was collected from a female donor who received the yellow fever vaccine. The input for sequencing was T cells from blood (PBMCs), unsorted or a sorted subset (not recorded which), taken before or after yellow fever vaccination (not recorded which).

The CDR3 DNA reads TGTGCCAGCTCACCAAGCGGGATCCGGGGACCCGACACGCAGTATTTT. It encodes CASSPSGIRGPDTQYF. The gene calls are TRBV18 and TRBJ2-3; 7 bases align to TRBD2. Germline trimming cut 2 bases from V and 9 bases from J; bases unmatched to any gene: 14. The CDR3 loop spans 16 amino acids. CDR1 KGHSH and CDR2 LQKENI come from the germline V gene.